This TCR beta chain was observed in a study of blood T cell repertoires in COVID-19 (dated by TCRdb to about 2020). Notes on the research overall: Samples from collaborators originated in the United States, Italy and Spain and spanned both the acute and convalescent phases of COVID-19. Where available, HLA class I and class II types were taken from metadata supplied by the sample provider and were not determined by assay-based typing. The prospective study material was composed of cDNA or gDNA derived from T cells, B-cell-depleted T cells, or PBMCs. The sample metadata nearly always contained a de-identified subject ID, COVID-19 status, age in years and sex. A freely available public database, intended as a resource for researchers studying the immune response to SARS-CoV-2, is where the repertoires were released. Subjects who had been exposed to COVID-19, were actively infected with it, or had recovered from it provided the deeply sampled blood TCRbeta repertoires that made up the dataset. Samples were obtained from the ongoing ImmuneRACE study (first 160 participants) and from 1,000 to 1,500 subjects provided by 6 global collaborators. The study at large found these results: Clinical and demographic metadata were provided uncurated, with the amount varying by source and participant.

With regard to this clone: Its antigen target is currently unknown. Per-nucleotide qualities are absent, and no much larger clonotype sits a single base away.

The collaborating institutions used their own protocols to collect whole blood in K2EDTA tubes. Collaborator samples were shipped for TCRbeta analysis as frozen whole blood, isolated PBMCs, or DNA extracted from either sample type. TCRbeta CDR3 regions were amplified from genomic DNA by means of the immunoSEQ Assay, a bias-controlled multiplex PCR. In the source study's methods: Nucleated cell counts per sample were estimated from amplification of reference gene primers within the assay. To quantify the absolute abundance of each unique TCRbeta CDR3 rearrangement, sequence reads were collapsed and filtered. For each sample, productive Simpson clonality was calculated by taking the square root of Simpson's diversity index across productive rearrangements. The source is immuneACCESS, and TCRdb retained only in-frame sequences with V and J called. Part of the clones is not carried over; for the studies checked, unresolved V genes explain less than half of this, and the remainder is unexplained. V, J and clone size reflect that table, while D and trimming were determined from the DNA. Here the sample has some 58,000 clones; approximately 83% occur a single time. The top ten constitute more than 0.95% of the sample.

Sequencing was done on a sample of peripheral blood. The TCR was taken from a man aged 35-49 years with acute or convalescent COVID-19.

The nucleotides read TGCAGCGTTGAAGAGCCGGGACAGCTGAACACTGAAGCTTTCTTT. This encodes CSVEEPGQLNTEAFF. Recombination linked TRBV29-1 to TRBJ1-1, with 7 bases in between that match TRBD1. Including the terminal cysteine and phenylalanine, the CDR3 comprises 15 residues. The only DNA kept is the CDR3, 45 bases in frame from the first base. At the junction V is shortened by 0 bases and J by 0 bases; bases outside the gene matches: 4. The germline V gene gives CDR1 as SQVTM and CDR2 as ANQGSEA. Reference TRBV29-1 and TRBJ1-1 genes cover what lies past the CDR3, so the full variable domain is SAVISQKPSRDICQRGTSLTIQCQVDSQVTMMFWYRQQPGQSLTLIATANQGSEATYESGFVIDKFPISRPNLTFSTLTVSNMSPEDSSIYLCSVEEPGQLNTEAFFGQGTRLTVV.